The entry that follows covers one TCR beta chain sequence. Its target antigen remains unknown. Per-base qualities were not stored, and no clone one base away is much larger. From the germline V gene, CDR1 is MDHEN and CDR2 is SYDVKM. The CDR3 numbers 11 residues from cysteine through phenylalanine. Of the read, only the CDR3 DNA is kept; its 33 bases are in frame from base 1. V drops 8 bases and J drops 4 bases, leaving 8 bases in between. The data are from a study of blood T cell repertoires in COVID-19 (dated by TCRdb to the early 2020s). Notes on the research overall: ImmuneRACE Cohort 3 recovered participants were defined by two consecutive negative NP/OP PCR tests, healthcare professional clearance, or symptom resolution. Subjects who had been exposed to COVID-19, were actively infected with it, or had recovered from it provided the deeply sampled blood TCRbeta repertoires that made up the dataset. Samples covering the acute and convalescent phases of COVID-19 were provided by collaborators in the United States, Italy and Spain. HLA class I and class II types, where available, came from metadata supplied by the sample provider rather than from assay-based typing. The repertoires were released in a freely available public database intended as a resource for research on the immune response to SARS-CoV-2. The samples were drawn from two sources: the first 160 participants of the ongoing ImmuneRACE study, and over 1,000 subjects contributed by 6 global collaborators. The prospective study material was composed of cDNA or gDNA derived from T cells, B-cell-depleted T cells, or PBMCs. A de-identified subject ID, COVID-19 status, age in years and sex were almost always included in the sample metadata. Results and caveats for the whole study, not just this receptor: The quantity of clinical and demographic metadata differed by source and by participant and was supplied without curation.

TCRbeta CDR3 regions were amplified from genomic DNA using the immunoSEQ Assay, a bias-controlled multiplex PCR. Per the authors' processing: Within the assay, amplification of reference gene primers was used to estimate how many nucleated cells each sample contained. To quantify the absolute abundance of each unique TCRbeta CDR3 rearrangement, sequence reads were collapsed and filtered. For each sample, productive Simpson clonality was calculated by taking the square root of Simpson's diversity index across productive rearrangements. This immuneACCESS table, as held by TCRdb, lists in-frame sequences with V and J called but not all clones. Of the missing ones, under half trace to an unresolved V gene in checked studies; the others have no known cause. V and J calls plus clone size are reproduced from that table; the DNA served to infer D and trimming. This sample comprises under 400,000 clones, more than 70% of them detected only once. The top ten clonotypes cover about 2.1% of the sample.

Participants in the prospective study were enrolled through a virtual design, were aged roughly 18 to 100 years, and lived in about two dozen United States geographic areas. To assign participants to cohorts, the prospective study relied on clinical history that participants themselves reported in a screening survey and a study questionnaire. In the prospective study, mobile phlebotomists collected whole blood, serum and a nasopharyngeal or oropharyngeal swab from each participant. Participants in the prospective study had the option to provide additional blood draws and questionnaires over a 2-month period. Before DNA extraction, prospective study blood samples were shipped either frozen or at room temperature.

The rearranged chain carries TRBV28 and TRBJ1-2, with no confidently assigned D gene. The sequenced material came from PBMCs or T cells enriched from blood (not recorded which). This clonotype originated in a middle-aged man in a cohort exposed to, infected with or recovered from COVID-19 (not recorded which). CDR3 loop: CASYTTYGYTF. The nucleotides read TGTGCCAGCTATACTACCTATGGCTACACCTTC.